This passage covers 8 T cell receptor beta chains from one sample sequenced in a study of cytomegalovirus exposure and HLA in healthy donors. Use of 60 Vbeta and 13 Jbeta primers characterized the PCR. Method: immunoSEQ multiplex PCR; TCRdb's copy keeps in-frame clones and lacks some. The data hold around 150,000 clones, with around 80% observed a single time. Sequencing was carried out using PBMCs. Every receptor here comes from a man aged 25 to 40 in good health and CMV-seropositive.

This chain uses TRBV19 with TRBJ2-7, with 7 bases matching TRBD1. CDR1 and CDR2 from the germline V gene are LNHDA and SQIVND (reference sequence). With V trimmed by 5 bases and J by 3 bases, 10 bases remained unmatched. This CDR3 comprises 15 residues. The CDR3 sequence: CASSLTDRVVYEQYF. The CDR3 DNA reads as TGTGCCAGTAGTCTAACCGACAGGGTTGTCTACGAGCAGTACTTC.

V usage is TRBV11-2 and J usage is TRBJ2-2; D possibly corresponds to TRBD2 (6 bases). Trimming took 5 bases from V and 2 from J, leaving 18 bases between them. The CDR3 has 17 amino acids. From germline, CDR1 is SGHAT and CDR2 FQNNGV. In DNA, the CDR3 is TGTGCCAGCAGCCCCCCGGCAGCGGGTACTAACACCGGGGAGCTGTTTTTT. This sequence encodes CASSPPAAGTNTGELFF.

The J gene is TRBJ1-1, the V gene TRBV11-3; D perhaps matches TRBD1 (6 bases). CDR1 is SGHNT, CDR2 YENEEA, per germline. The CDR3 length is 14 residues. V gave up 7 bases and J gave up 4 bases, with 16 bases separating them. Written as DNA, the CDR3 is TGTGCCAGCACCCTTGGGGGGGCTAGCACTGAAGCTTTCTTT. Protein: CASTLGGASTEAFF. Based on the CDR3 plus reference TRBV11-3 and TRBJ1-1, the full variable domain is EAGVVQSPRYKIIEKKQPVAFWCNPISGHNTLYWYLQNLGQGPELLIRYENEEAVDDSQLPKDRFSAERLKGVDSTLKIQPAELGDSAVYLCASTLGGASTEAFFGQGTRLTVV.

The V and J genes are TRBV29-1 and TRBJ2-2; no clear D gene. V lost 4 bases and J lost 3, with 9 bases in between. This CDR3 region has 13 residues. The V gene's germline CDR1 is SQVTM and CDR2 ANQGSEA. This CDR3 reads CSVVPGDTGELFF. DNA for the CDR3: TGCAGCGTTGTCCCGGGTGACACCGGGGAGCTGTTTTTT.

This rearrangement joins TRBV6-6 to TRBJ2-3, with D possibly being TRBD2 (6 bases). CDR3 size: 15 residues. The ends were cut back, 5 bases at V and 3 bases at J, with 15 bases in the middle. In germline, CDR1 is MNHNY, CDR2 SVGAGI (reference sequence). CDR3 loop: CASSTRDLQTDTQYF. The DNA of the CDR3 is TGTGCCAGCAGTACGCGGGACTTACAGACAGATACGCAGTATTTT.

This clone appeared a single time. This chain uses TRBV6-1 with TRBJ2-7; TRBD1 matches 7 bases. The CDR3 is 15 residues long. The germline V gene has CDR1 MNHNS and CDR2 SASEGT. Losses at the gene ends were 4 bases for V and 0 bases for J; bases not matched to a gene: 6. The DNA for the CDR3 is TGTGCCAGCAGTGCCGGGACAGTCCTCTCCTACGAGCAGTACTTC. It codes for CASSAGTVLSYEQYF.

This rearrangement joins TRBV29-1 to TRBJ2-7, with 7 bases aligning to TRBD1. V shed 6 bases, J shed 4 bases, and the junction held 6 bases outside the gene matches. Per germline, CDR1 SQVTM and CDR2 ANQGSEA. The CDR3 length is 12 residues. CDR3: CSVQGVNYEQYF. The CDR3 DNA reads as TGCAGCGTCCAGGGGGTGAATTACGAGCAGTACTTC.

The chain is built from TRBV19 and TRBJ2-4, with D possibly matching TRBD1 (5 bases). Between the trimmed V and J ends, which lost 4 bases and 6 bases, there was a span of 13 bases. Germline V CDR1 and CDR2: LNHDA, SQIVND (reference sequence). CDR3 length: 14 residues. The CDR3 protein is CASSTQDKVNIQYF. The CDR3 DNA reads as TGTGCCAGTAGTACTCAGGACAAGGTAAACATTCAGTACTTC. The whole variable domain, remainder taken from reference TRBV19 and TRBJ2-4, is DGGITQSPKYLFRKEGQNVTLSCEQNLNHDAMYWYRQDPGQGLRLIYYSQIVNDFQKGDIAEGYSVSREKKESFPLTVTSAQKNPTAFYLCASSTQDKVNIQYFGAGTRLSVL.